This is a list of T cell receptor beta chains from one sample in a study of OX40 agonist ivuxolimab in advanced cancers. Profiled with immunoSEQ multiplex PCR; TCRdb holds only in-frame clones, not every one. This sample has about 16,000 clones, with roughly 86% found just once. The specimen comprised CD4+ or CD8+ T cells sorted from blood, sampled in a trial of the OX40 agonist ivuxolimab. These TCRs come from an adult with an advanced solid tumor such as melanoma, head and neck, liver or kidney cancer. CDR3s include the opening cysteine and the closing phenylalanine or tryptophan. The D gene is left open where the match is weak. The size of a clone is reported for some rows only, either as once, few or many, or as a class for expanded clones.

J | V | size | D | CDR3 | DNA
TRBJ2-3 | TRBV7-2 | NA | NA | CASSLWASEAYTDTQYF | TGTGCCAGCAGCCTGTGGGCTAGCGAGGCGTACACAGATACGCAGTATTTT
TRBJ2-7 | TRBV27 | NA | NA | CASSAHSYEQYF | TGTGCCAGCAGTGCCCACTCCTACGAGCAGTACTTC
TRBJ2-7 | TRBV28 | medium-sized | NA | CASSFVPYEQYF | TGTGCCAGCAGTTTTGTTCCTTACGAGCAGTACTTC
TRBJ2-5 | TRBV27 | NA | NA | CASSPQGSSQETQYF | TGTGCCAGCAGTCCCCAGGGGTCCAGCCAAGAGACCCAGTACTTC
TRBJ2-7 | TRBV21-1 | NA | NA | CASSSHSGNNYEQYF | TGTGCCAGCAGCTCCCATAGCGGGAATAACTACGAGCAGTACTTC
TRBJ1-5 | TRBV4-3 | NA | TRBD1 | CASSQDRGEQQPQHF | TGCGCCAGCAGCCAAGACAGGGGGGAGCAGCAGCCCCAGCATTTT
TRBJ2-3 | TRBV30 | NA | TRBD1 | CAWSPDRRTDTQYF | TGTGCCTGGAGCCCGGACAGGAGGACAGATACGCAGTATTTT
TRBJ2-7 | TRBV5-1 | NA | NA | CASSLTDYYEQYF | TGCGCCAGCAGCTTGACAGACTACTACGAGCAGTACTTC
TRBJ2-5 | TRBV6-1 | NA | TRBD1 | CASSEETRDRNF | TGTGCCAGCAGTGAAGAAACCCGGGACAGAAACTTC
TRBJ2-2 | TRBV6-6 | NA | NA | CASSFPRGSGELFF | TGTGCCAGCAGTTTTCCCCGGGGGTCCGGGGAGCTGTTTTTT
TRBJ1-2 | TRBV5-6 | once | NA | CASRGQLLYGYTF | TGTGCCAGCCGGGGACAACTGCTCTATGGCTACACCTTC
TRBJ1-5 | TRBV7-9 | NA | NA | CASSSTDTDSNQPQHF | TGTGCCAGCAGCTCAACCGACACGGATAGCAATCAGCCCCAGCATTTT
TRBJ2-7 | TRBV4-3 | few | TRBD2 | CASSTSGGAGEQYF | TGCGCCAGCAGCACGAGCGGGGGGGCCGGCGAGCAGTACTTC
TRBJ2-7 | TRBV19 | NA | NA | CASSIRAGYYEQYF | TGTGCCAGTAGTATCCGCGCAGGTTACTACGAGCAGTACTTC
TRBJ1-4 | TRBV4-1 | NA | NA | CASSPSLGGDRNEKLFF | TGCGCCAGCAGCCCCTCCCTGGGGGGCGATAGAAATGAAAAACTGTTTTTT
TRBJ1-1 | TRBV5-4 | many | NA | CASSFGNTEAFF | TGTGCCAGCAGCTTCGGAAACACTGAAGCTTTCTTT
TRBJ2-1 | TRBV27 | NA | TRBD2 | CASSGGTSGRGRPYNEQFF | TGTGCCAGCAGTGGAGGGACTAGCGGGAGGGGAAGGCCCTACAATGAGCAGTTCTTC
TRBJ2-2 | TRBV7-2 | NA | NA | CASSLVYRTGELFF | TGTGCCAGCAGCTTAGTGTATCGGACCGGGGAGCTGTTTTTT
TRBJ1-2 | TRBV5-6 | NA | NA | CASSSPGFQYYGYTF | TGTGCCAGCAGCTCCCCGGGGTTTCAGTACTATGGCTACACCTTC
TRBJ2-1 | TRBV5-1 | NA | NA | CASSLPDNEQFF | TGCGCCAGCAGCTTGCCCGACAATGAGCAGTTCTTC
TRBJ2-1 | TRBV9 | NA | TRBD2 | CASSALRGGPYNEQFF | TGTGCCAGCAGCGCCCTCCGCGGGGGACCCTACAATGAGCAGTTCTTC
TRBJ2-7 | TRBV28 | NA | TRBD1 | CASKGGTGISYEQYF | TGTGCCAGCAAAGGAGGGACAGGGATCTCCTACGAGCAGTACTTC
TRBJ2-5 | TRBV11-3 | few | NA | CASSFVCGSGAAIYGETQYF | TGTGCCAGCAGCTTCGTCTGTGGTTCGGGGGCGGCGATCTATGGGGAGACCCAGTACTTC
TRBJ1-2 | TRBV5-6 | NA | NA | CASSSIYTQNYGYTF | TGTGCCAGCAGCTCGATCTACACCCAAAACTATGGCTACACCTTC
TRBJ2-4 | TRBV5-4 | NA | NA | CASSSLGAALAKNIQYF | TGTGCCAGCAGCTCTTTAGGGGCTGCCTTAGCCAAAAACATTCAGTACTTC
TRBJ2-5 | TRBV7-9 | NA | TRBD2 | CASSGRLAGDGETQYF | TGTGCCAGCAGCGGCCGACTAGCGGGGGACGGGGAGACCCAGTACTTC
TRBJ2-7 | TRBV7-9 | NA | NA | CASSITGSYEQYF | TGTGCCAGCAGCATAACGGGAAGCTACGAGCAGTACTTC
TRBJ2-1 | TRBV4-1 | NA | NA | CASSQATVNEQFF | TGCGCCAGCAGCCAAGCTACTGTCAATGAGCAGTTCTTC
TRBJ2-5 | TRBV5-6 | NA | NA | CASSTSYRQETQYF | TGTGCCAGCAGCACTTCTTACAGGCAAGAGACCCAGTACTTC
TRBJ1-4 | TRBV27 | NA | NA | CASSFSEEVEKLFF | TGTGCCAGCAGTTTCTCGGAGGAGGTTGAAAAACTGTTTTTT
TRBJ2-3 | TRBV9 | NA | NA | CASSVGGSTDTQYF | TGTGCCAGCAGCGTCGGCGGCTCCACAGATACGCAGTATTTT
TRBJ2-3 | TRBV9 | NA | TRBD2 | CASSWTSGGTDTQYF | TGTGCCAGCAGCTGGACTAGCGGGGGAACAGATACGCAGTATTTT
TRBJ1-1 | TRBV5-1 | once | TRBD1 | CASSPGTAEAFF | TGCGCCAGCAGCCCCGGGACAGCCGAAGCTTTCTTT
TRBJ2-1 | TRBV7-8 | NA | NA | CASSLVIVGGKSYNEQFF | TGTGCCAGCAGCTTAGTAATAGTTGGGGGAAAGTCCTACAATGAGCAGTTCTTC
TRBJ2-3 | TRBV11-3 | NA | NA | CASSLDRGTDTQYF | TGTGCCAGCAGCTTAGATCGGGGCACAGATACGCAGTATTTT
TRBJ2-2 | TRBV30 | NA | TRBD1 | CAWDRDRNTGELFF | TGTGCCTGGGACCGGGACAGGAACACCGGGGAGCTGTTTTTT
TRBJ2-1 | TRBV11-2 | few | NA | CASRQVGVRTVGEQFF | TGTGCCAGCAGGCAGGTGGGGGTCAGGACGGTCGGTGAGCAGTTCTTC
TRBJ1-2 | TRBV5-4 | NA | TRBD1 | CASSFWGQHSYGYTF | TGTGCCAGCAGCTTCTGGGGACAGCATTCCTATGGCTACACCTTC
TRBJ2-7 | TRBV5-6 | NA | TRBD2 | CASSLGVSGRAEQYF | TGTGCCAGCAGCTTGGGAGTAAGCGGGAGGGCCGAGCAGTACTTC
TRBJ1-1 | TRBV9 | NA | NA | CASSVLTRTEAFF | TGTGCCAGCAGCGTGCTCACTCGCACTGAAGCTTTCTTT
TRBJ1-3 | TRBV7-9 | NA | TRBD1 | CASSSGQVYSGNTIYF | TGTGCCAGCAGCTCGGGACAGGTCTACTCTGGAAACACCATATATTTT
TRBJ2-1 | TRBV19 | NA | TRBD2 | CASSIVGTSGVNEQFF | TGTGCCAGTAGTATAGTCGGGACTAGCGGTGTTAATGAGCAGTTCTTC
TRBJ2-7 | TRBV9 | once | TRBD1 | CASSAATGTGHYEQYF | TGTGCCAGCAGCGCAGCAACCGGGACAGGGCACTACGAGCAGTACTTC
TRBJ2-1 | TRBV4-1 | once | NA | CASSQDGLNEQFF | TGCGCCAGCAGCCAAGATGGGCTCAATGAGCAGTTCTTC
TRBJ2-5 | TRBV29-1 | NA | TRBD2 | CSAAVSGVETQYF | TGCAGCGCTGCAGTTAGCGGGGTCGAGACCCAGTACTTC
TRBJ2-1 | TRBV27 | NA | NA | CASSLSEYNEQFF | TGTGCCAGCAGTTTGTCAGAGTACAATGAGCAGTTCTTC
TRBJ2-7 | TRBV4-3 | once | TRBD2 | CASSQDLADSYEQYF | TGCGCCAGCAGCCAAGATCTAGCGGACTCCTACGAGCAGTACTTC
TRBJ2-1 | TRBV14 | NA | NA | CASSPTMGEQFF | TGTGCCAGCAGCCCAACTATGGGGGAGCAGTTCTTC
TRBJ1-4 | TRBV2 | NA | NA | CASSEFGERDEKLFF | TGTGCCAGCAGTGAATTTGGGGAACGAGATGAAAAACTGTTTTTT
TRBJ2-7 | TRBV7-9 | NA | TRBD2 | CASSSPRIGTSSYEQYF | TGTGCCAGCAGCTCCCCTCGGATTGGGACTAGCAGTTACGAGCAGTACTTC
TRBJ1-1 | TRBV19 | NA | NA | CASRDGYTEAFF | TGTGCCAGTCGGGACGGTTACACTGAAGCTTTCTTT
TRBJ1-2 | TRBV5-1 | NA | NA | CASSFTVTAIYGYTF | TGCGCCAGCAGCTTTACGGTAACAGCGATTTATGGCTACACCTTC
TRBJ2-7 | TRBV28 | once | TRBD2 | CASSPRTSGEYEQYF | TGTGCCAGCAGTCCCCGGACTAGCGGAGAGTACGAGCAGTACTTC
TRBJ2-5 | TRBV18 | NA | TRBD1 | CASSLKTGGRKETQYF | TGTGCCAGCTCACTAAAGACAGGGGGACGAAAAGAGACCCAGTACTTC